This T cell receptor beta chain was recorded in a study of human T cells and chemical hapten exposure (dated by TCRdb to about 2021). About the full investigation: Libraries were pooled for sequencing, and per-sample TCR yields varied mainly because of small differences in library volumes within the pool. This study followed changes in the peripheral blood TCR repertoire in vivo during primary and secondary sensitization of alopecia patients to the hapten diphenylcyclopropenone (DPC). From each blood RNA sample, both TCR alpha and TCR beta chains were sequenced.

Including the terminal cysteine and phenylalanine, the CDR3 comprises 16 residues. The retained sequence is limited to the CDR3, 48 bases, with the frame set at the first base. The germline V gene (reference sequence) sets CDR1 to MNHNY and CDR2 to SVGAGI. V is trimmed back by 7 bases and J by 3 bases, and the junction contains 15 bases that no gene match accounts for. Many counts were recorded for this clonotype. This clone's antigen is unknown. Base qualities are not recorded, but no much larger clone differs from it by a single base. Total RNA was extracted from unfractionated whole blood collected in Tempus Blood RNA tubes. About five healthy volunteers served as TCR sequencing controls and were bled at day 0, 2 weeks and 6 weeks. Library method: 5' RACE. For sequencing, an Illumina MiSeq was employed. During library preparation, unique molecular identifiers were attached to individual cDNA molecules so that TCRs could be counted in a quantitative, reproducible way. Per the authors' processing: The median number of TCRs per sample was roughly 98,000, ranging from 23,224 to 690,600. V, J and CDR3 annotation of the TCR reads was carried out using the Decombinator software suite. For PS versus PT1 abundance plots, all samples were subsampled to the same number of TCRs (28,000). TCRs were defined as expanded if absent before sensitization and observed at least eight times at the 2-week time point. TCRdb redid the processing of the public reads, applying fastp at Q25 and MiXCR, and retained in-frame beta chains. Rows matching on CDR3 protein sequence are summarized as one entry with the most common DNA and genes. TCRdb, not the original authors, processed these V and J calls. The sample profile shows 150,000 or so distinct CDR3 sequences; roughly 4% of them were found once. The ten largest clones take up over 1.1% of the sample.

Study-wide findings and limitations: The number of TCRs above 1 in 1000 frequency did not change with DPC sensitization; there was no evidence of global repertoire structure alterations. After repeated subsampling, changes were observed in the strength of the expansion versus patch-test correlation and in the threshold at which the correlation became significant.

This clonotype was obtained from a female donor in good health. The rearranged segments are TRBV6-6 and TRBJ2-7; 7 central nucleotides agree with TRBD1. DNA sequence: TGTGCCAGCACCGACCAACCCCACAGGGGAGTCTACGAGCAGTACTTC. This is translated as CASTDQPHRGVYEQYF.